This TCR beta chain stems from a study of T cell responses to AZD1222 COVID-19 vaccine. The CDR3 has 14 amino acids. V shed 6 bases and J shed 6 bases, with 15 bases lying between them. Germline CDR1 is SNHLY and CDR2 is FYNNEI. Produced via immunoSEQ multiplex PCR; TCRdb's table is partial and in-frame only. The repertoire includes about 130,000 clones, roughly 90% of them detected once, and 0.9% to 1.2% sits in the top ten. A word on this clone: Its specificity is unknown.

Study-wide results and caveats: Repertoires were sampled only after the peak T cell response. Baseline antibody screening turned up just six seropositive AZD1222 recipients. Distributed over spike, vaccine-associated CD4 TCRs predominated at 160-218 and 743-854. Donors were mostly white British, more females; clonal diversity possibly underestimated.

The sample in question was peripheral blood, obtained 28 days after the second AZD1222 dose. The clonotype was recovered from an adult who received the AZD1222 COVID-19 vaccine. This sequence joins TRBV2 and TRBJ1-5; the D is unclear. DNA for the CDR3: TGTGCCAGCAGCCTCCCGGAAGCGAGTCAGCCCCAGCATTTT. Protein sequence: CASSLPEASQPQHF.